What follows is one T cell receptor (beta chain) and its context. This sample stems from a study of blood T cell repertoires in COVID-19. Whole-study context: PBMCs, B-cell-depleted T cells, or T cells provided the cDNA or gDNA that made up the material.

The assay was immunoSEQ multiplex PCR, and TCRdb's table has in-frame clones only and misses some. Among approximately 200,000 clones listed, under 90% were seen once. Between the trimmed V and J ends, which lost 6 bases and 3 bases, there was a span of 12 bases. Germline V CDR1 and CDR2: KGHSH, LQKENI. The CDR3 spans 14 residues. Sequenced material: peripheral blood. The rearrangement uses TRBV18 and TRBJ1-5, with a tentative D call TRBD1 (6 bases). The sequence was obtained from a woman in her sixties who had recovered from COVID-19. Here the CDR3 DNA reads TGTGCCAGCTCGTTACAGGGAACCAATCAGCCCCAGCATTTT. Translating gives CASSLQGTNQPQHF.